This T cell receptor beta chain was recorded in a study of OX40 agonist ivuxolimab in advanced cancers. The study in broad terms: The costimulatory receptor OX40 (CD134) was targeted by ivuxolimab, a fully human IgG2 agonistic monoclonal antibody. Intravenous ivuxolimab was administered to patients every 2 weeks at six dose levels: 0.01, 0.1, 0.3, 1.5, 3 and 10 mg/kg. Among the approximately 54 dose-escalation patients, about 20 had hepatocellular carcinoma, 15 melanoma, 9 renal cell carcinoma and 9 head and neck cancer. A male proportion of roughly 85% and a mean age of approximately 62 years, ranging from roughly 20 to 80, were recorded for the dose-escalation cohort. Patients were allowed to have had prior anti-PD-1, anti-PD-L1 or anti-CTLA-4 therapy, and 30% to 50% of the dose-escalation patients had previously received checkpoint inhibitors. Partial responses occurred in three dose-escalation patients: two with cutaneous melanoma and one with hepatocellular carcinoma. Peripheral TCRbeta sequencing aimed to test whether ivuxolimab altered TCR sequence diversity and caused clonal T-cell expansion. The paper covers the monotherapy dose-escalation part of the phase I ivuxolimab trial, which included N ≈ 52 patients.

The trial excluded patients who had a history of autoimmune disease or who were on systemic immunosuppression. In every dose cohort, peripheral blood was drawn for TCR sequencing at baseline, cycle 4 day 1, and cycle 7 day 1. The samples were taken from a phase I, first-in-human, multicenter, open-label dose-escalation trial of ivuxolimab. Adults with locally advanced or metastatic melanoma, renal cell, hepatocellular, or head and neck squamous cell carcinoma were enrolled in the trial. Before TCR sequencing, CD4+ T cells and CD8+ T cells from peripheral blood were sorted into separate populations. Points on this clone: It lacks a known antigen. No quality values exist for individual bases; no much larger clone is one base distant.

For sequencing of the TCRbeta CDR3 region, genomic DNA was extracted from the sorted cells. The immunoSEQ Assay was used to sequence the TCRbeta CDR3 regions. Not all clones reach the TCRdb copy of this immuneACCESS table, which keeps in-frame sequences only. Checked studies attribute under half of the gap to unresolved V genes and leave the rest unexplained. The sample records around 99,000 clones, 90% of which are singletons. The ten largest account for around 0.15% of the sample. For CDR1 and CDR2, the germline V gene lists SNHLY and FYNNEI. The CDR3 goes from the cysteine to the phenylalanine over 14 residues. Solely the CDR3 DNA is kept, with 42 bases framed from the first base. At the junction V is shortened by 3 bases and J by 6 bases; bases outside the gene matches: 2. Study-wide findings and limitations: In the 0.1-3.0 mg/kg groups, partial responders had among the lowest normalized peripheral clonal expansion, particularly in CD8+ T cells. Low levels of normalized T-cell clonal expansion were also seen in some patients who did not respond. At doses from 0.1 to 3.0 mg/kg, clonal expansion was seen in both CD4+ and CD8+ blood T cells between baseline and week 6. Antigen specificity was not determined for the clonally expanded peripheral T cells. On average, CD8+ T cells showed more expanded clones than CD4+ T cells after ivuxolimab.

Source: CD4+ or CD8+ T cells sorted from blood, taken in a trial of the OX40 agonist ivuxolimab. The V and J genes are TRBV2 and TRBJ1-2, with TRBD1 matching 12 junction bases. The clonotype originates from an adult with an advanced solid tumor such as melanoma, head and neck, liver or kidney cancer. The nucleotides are TGTGCCAGCAGTGAGGGACAGGGGGCAAATGGCTACACCTTC. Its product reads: CASSEGQGANGYTF.